This T cell receptor (beta chain) was captured by sequencing in a study of identical twins. V dropped 4 bases and J dropped 10 bases, with 10 bases sitting between them. Looked up from germline, CDR1 is KGHDR and CDR2 is SFDVKD. This CDR3 has 12 amino acids. As regards this clonotype: Its antigen is as yet unknown.

TCRdb reprocessed the 5' RACE reads via MiXCR and lists one record per CDR3 protein. The sample records approximately 490,000 distinct CDR3 sequences, around 22% being singletons. General study findings and limits: There were fewer insertions in abundant cord blood beta clonotypes, but memory repertoires showed no such pattern.

These same records also appear under a second study, on yellow fever vaccine responses in identical twins. As that report states: Each twin's T cell response to the vaccine was reported to look partly convergent and partly personalized.

The chain recombines TRBV24-1 with TRBJ2-1, with D perhaps TRBD1 or TRBD2 (6 bases each). The TCR sequence derives from a woman between 18 and 30 years old in good health. The sample comprised CD4+ T cells sorted from blood. The chain's CDR3 is CATSDGGEEQFF. The CDR3 DNA follows: TGTGCCACCAGTGACGGGGGCGAGGAGCAGTTCTTC.